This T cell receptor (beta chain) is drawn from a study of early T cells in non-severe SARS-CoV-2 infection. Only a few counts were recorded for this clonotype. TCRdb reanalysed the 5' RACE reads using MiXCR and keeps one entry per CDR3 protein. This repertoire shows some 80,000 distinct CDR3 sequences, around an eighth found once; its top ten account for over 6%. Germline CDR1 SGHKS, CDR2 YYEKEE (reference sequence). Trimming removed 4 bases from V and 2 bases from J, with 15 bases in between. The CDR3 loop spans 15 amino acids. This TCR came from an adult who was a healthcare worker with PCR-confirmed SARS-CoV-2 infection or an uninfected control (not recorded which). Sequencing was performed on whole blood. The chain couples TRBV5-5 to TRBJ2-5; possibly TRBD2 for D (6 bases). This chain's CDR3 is CASSRDGGHQETQYF. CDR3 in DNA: TGTGCCAGCAGCCGGGATGGAGGGCATCAAGAGACCCAGTACTTC.